A selection of T cell receptor beta chains follows, all from one sample in a study of blood T cell repertoires in COVID-19. Clones were sequenced by immunoSEQ multiplex PCR, and TCRdb holds only the in-frame ones, with some missing. Among about 240,000 clones listed, under 85% were seen once. Sequences were obtained from peripheral blood. These receptors all come from a man aged 25 to 40 who had recovered from COVID-19. Both conserved end residues are part of each CDR3. The D gene is left open where the match is weak. Size tells how often a clone was seen (once, few, many) or the class of an expanded clone, and some rows leave it out.

j_call d_call clone_size v_call cdr3_aa cdr3_nt
TRBJ2-4 NA NA TRBV19 CATANQGMGNIQYF TGTGCCACGGCAAACCAGGGGATGGGAAACATTCAGTACTTC
TRBJ2-5 NA NA TRBV6-5 CASSPVQETQYF TGTGCCAGCTCACCAGTTCAAGAGACCCAGTACTTC
TRBJ1-2 NA NA TRBV5-6 CASSTDSGGGYTF TGTGCCAGCAGCACGGACTCGGGAGGCGGCTACACCTTC
TRBJ2-3 TRBD2 NA TRBV7-9 CASSSRLAGSTDTQYF TGTGCCAGCAGCTCCCGACTAGCGGGGTCCACAGATACGCAGTATTTT
TRBJ1-2 NA NA TRBV4-1 CASSQVSGAAGLYGYTF TGCGCCAGCAGCCAAGTTTCTGGGGCCGCGGGGCTCTATGGCTACACCTTC
TRBJ1-1 NA NA TRBV14 CASSQELGPAFF TGTGCCAGCAGCCAAGAGCTGGGCCCAGCTTTCTTT
TRBJ1-6 NA NA TRBV4-1 CASSQAVYADNSPLHF TGCGCCAGCAGCCAAGCGGTCTACGCGGATAATTCACCCCTCCACTTT
TRBJ1-5 NA NA TRBV19 CASSIRGPTDQPQHF TGTGCCAGTAGTATTCGAGGCCCAACCGATCAGCCCCAGCATTTT
TRBJ2-5 NA NA TRBV27 CASSRDPGLHETQYF TGTGCCAGCAGCCGAGATCCCGGTCTCCACGAGACCCAGTACTTC
TRBJ1-1 NA NA TRBV7-8 CATKTTGTEAFF TGTGCCACTAAAACTACTGGGACTGAAGCTTTCTTT
TRBJ1-5 NA NA TRBV6-5 CASSRGSTDQPQHF TGTGCCAGCAGTCGGGGGAGCACTGATCAGCCCCAGCATTTT
TRBJ1-5 TRBD1 few TRBV4-1 CASSQPRQGGRQPQHF TGCGCCAGCAGCCAACCCCGACAGGGGGGTAGGCAGCCCCAGCATTTT
TRBJ2-1 NA NA TRBV19 CASSIDVGVGIYREQFF TGTGCCAGTAGTATAGATGTCGGGGTAGGGATTTATCGGGAGCAGTTCTTC
TRBJ2-1 NA NA TRBV5-1 CASSFQGINEQFF TGCGCCAGCAGCTTCCAGGGGATCAATGAGCAGTTCTTC
TRBJ1-1 NA NA TRBV12-3/TRBV12-4 CASSTEMNTEAFF TGTGCCAGCAGTACAGAGATGAACACTGAAGCTTTCTTT
TRBJ1-2 NA NA TRBV7-9 CASSPLPQTGKNNYGYTF TGTGCCAGCAGCCCGCTACCCCAGACAGGCAAGAACAACTATGGCTACACCTTC
TRBJ1-6 NA NA TRBV16 CASSQRGSDSPLHF TGTGCCAGCAGCCAACGGGGTTCGGATTCACCCCTCCACTTT
TRBJ2-5 TRBD1 NA TRBV19 CASSIDRGNQETQYF TGTGCCAGTAGTATCGACAGGGGGAATCAAGAGACCCAGTACTTC
TRBJ1-4 NA NA TRBV6-5 CASTKEGANEKLFF TGTGCCAGCACCAAGGAGGGAGCTAATGAAAAACTGTTTTTT
TRBJ2-4 NA NA TRBV18 CASSSTENIQYF TGTGCCAGCTCTTCGACTGAAAACATTCAGTACTTC
TRBJ1-3 TRBD1 NA TRBV28 CASSLGTGTGNTIYF TGTGCCAGCAGTTTAGGGACAGGGACTGGAAACACCATATATTTT
TRBJ1-1 NA NA TRBV18 CASSVAENTEAFF TGTGCCAGCTCAGTGGCGGAGAACACTGAAGCTTTCTTT
TRBJ2-5 TRBD2 NA TRBV11-2 CASSSRLAGSQETQYF TGTGCCAGCAGCTCTAGACTAGCGGGGAGCCAAGAGACCCAGTACTTC
TRBJ1-1 NA NA TRBV28 CASRSYRADTEAFF TGTGCCAGCAGAAGTTACAGGGCGGACACTGAAGCTTTCTTT
TRBJ2-7 NA NA TRBV20-1 CSAADSYEQYF TGCAGTGCTGCGGACAGCTACGAGCAGTACTTC
TRBJ1-2 TRBD1 NA TRBV3-1/TRBV3-2 CASSPSRDRVGRGYTF TGTGCCAGCAGCCCATCAAGGGACAGGGTCGGTCGAGGCTACACCTTC
TRBJ1-3 NA NA TRBV10-1 CASSESTGSGNTIYF TGCGCCAGCAGTGAGTCGACGGGTTCTGGAAACACCATATATTTT
TRBJ2-2 NA NA TRBV27 CASSQRANTGELFF TGTGCCAGCAGTCAGCGGGCGAACACCGGGGAGCTGTTTTTT
TRBJ2-4 TRBD1 few TRBV6-5 CASSRTGTGDIQYF TGTGCCAGCAGTCGGACAGGGACTGGGGACATTCAGTACTTC
TRBJ2-6 TRBD2 NA TRBV7-8 CASSGGLAAGANVLTF TGTGCCAGCAGCGGGGGACTAGCAGCTGGGGCCAACGTCCTGACTTTC
TRBJ2-3 TRBD2 NA TRBV29-1 CSVRLAGARDTQYF TGCAGCGTTAGATTAGCGGGGGCGCGGGATACGCAGTATTTT
TRBJ2-1 TRBD2 few TRBV19 CASRAAGGRYNEQFF TGTGCCAGTAGAGCGGCGGGGGGCAGATACAATGAGCAGTTCTTC
TRBJ2-5 TRBD1 NA TRBV24-1 CATSDPIPGTGQETQYF TGTGCCACCAGTGATCCGATTCCCGGGACAGGGCAAGAGACCCAGTACTTC
TRBJ1-3 NA NA TRBV19 CASGLAPGNTIYF TGTGCCAGTGGGCTCGCTCCTGGAAACACCATATATTTT
TRBJ1-1 TRBD1 NA TRBV7-6 CASSLGGTASEAFF TGTGCCAGCAGCTTAGGGGGGACAGCGTCTGAAGCTTTCTTT
TRBJ1-5 NA NA TRBV7-6 CASSLGPEGPQHF TGTGCCAGCAGCTTAGGACCCGAGGGGCCCCAGCATTTT
TRBJ1-6 TRBD1 NA TRBV4-1 CASSQGIQGAHSPLHF TGCGCCAGCAGCCAAGGAATACAGGGGGCACATTCACCCCTCCACTTT
TRBJ1-2 NA NA TRBV7-9 CASSLQSGSYGYTF TGTGCCAGCAGCTTGCAATCCGGGTCGTATGGCTACACCTTC
TRBJ1-3 NA once TRBV6-6 CASSKQVHEGNTIYF TGTGCCAGCAGTAAACAGGTTCATGAAGGAAACACCATATATTTT
TRBJ2-1 TRBD2 NA TRBV18 CASSPRTSGGHNEQFF TGTGCCAGCTCACCCCGGACTAGCGGGGGCCACAATGAGCAGTTCTTC
TRBJ2-2 TRBD2 NA TRBV6-5 CATQRDRQNTGELFF TGTGCCACACAGCGGGACCGTCAGAACACCGGGGAGCTGTTTTTT